A single sample is the source of the 20 T cell receptor beta chains below, sequenced in a study of beta chain features in type 1 diabetes. All of the isolated RNA was reverse transcribed, so expressed TCRB transcripts were sequenced. Only in-frame clones appear in the TCRdb table, and some are missing; sequencing was by immunoSEQ multiplex PCR. The top ten hold under 2.5% of the sample, which has about 40,000 clones, roughly 67% seen once. The sample was Tregs from blood. The receptors were gathered from a woman in her twenties or thirties in good health.

This clone has more than one count but fewer than ten. V and J are TRBV29-1 and TRBJ2-3; 8 bases agree with TRBD2. Germline values: CDR1 SQVTM, CDR2 ANQGSEA. V was clipped by 7 bases and J by 4 bases; unmatched bases: 25. The CDR3 totals 19 residues. Here the CDR3 reads CSAQRRQVGAGAGPDTQYF. The CDR3 coding sequence is TGCAGCGCCCAACGACGACAGGTCGGAGCGGGAGCCGGGCCAGATACGCAGTATTTT.

This clone appeared a single time. The gene calls are TRBV4-2 and TRBJ2-3; 8 bases map to TRBD1. Trimming took 3 bases from V and 1 from J; bases not matched to a gene: 3. Germline V CDR1 and CDR2: LGHNA, YNFKEQ. This CDR3 has 15 amino acids. The CDR3 region has the DNA TGTGCCAGCAGCCAGCACAGGGGGGGCACAGATACGCAGTATTTT. This codes for CASSQHRGGTDTQYF.

The V call is TRBV2, the J call TRBJ1-5; D remains ambiguous. Trimming cost V 3 bases and J 3 bases, with 6 bases left between them. CDR1 and CDR2 (germline): SNHLY, FYNNEI. The CDR3 extends over 13 amino acids. The CDR3 nucleotides are TGTGCCAGCAGTGAGTTGGCCAATCAGCCCCAGCATTTT. It translates to CASSELANQPQHF.

The rearrangement links TRBV5-1 to TRBJ1-1, with D possibly being TRBD1 (6 bases). CDR1 is SGHRS, CDR2 YFSETQ, per germline. Trimming pared 2 bases from V and 0 bases from J, leaving 17 bases between. The CDR3 is 17 residues long. The CDR3 loop is CASSFTQGSYVNTEAFF. CDR3 DNA: TGCGCCAGCAGCTTTACCCAGGGGTCGTACGTGAACACTGAAGCTTTCTTT.

The rearrangement uses TRBV6-1 and TRBJ2-1; possibly TRBD1 for D (6 bases). The CDR3 spans 15 residues. V lost 6 bases, J lost 4 bases, and 16 bases lay in between. Looked up from germline, CDR1 is MNHNS and CDR2 is SASEGT. The CDR3 here is CASRKNRALYNEQFF. Written as DNA, the CDR3 is TGTGCCAGCAGAAAAAACAGGGCCTTATACAATGAGCAGTTCTTC.

The J gene is TRBJ2-7, the V gene TRBV5-8; 8 positions match TRBD2. Trimming removed 2 bases from V and 3 bases from J; junction bases left unmatched: 1. Germline CDR1 SGHTS, CDR2 YDEGEE. The CDR3 spans 13 residues. The CDR3 DNA reads TGTGCCAGCAGCTTCAGCGGGAGCTACGAGCAGTACTTC. This gives the protein CASSFSGSYEQYF.

The chain has TRBV18 and TRBJ2-7; 8 positions agree with TRBD1. The CDR3 is made up of 16 amino acids. V lost 2 bases, J lost 4 bases, and 10 bases stayed unmatched. Germline assignment: CDR1 KGHSH and CDR2 LQKENI. The CDR3 protein is CASSPVVRTGLYEQYF. DNA for the CDR3: TGTGCCAGCTCACCAGTGGTCCGGACAGGGCTTTACGAGCAGTACTTC.

V gene TRBV11-1 combines with J gene TRBJ2-7, with D perhaps matching TRBD2 (6 bases). V was cut by 6 bases and J by 6 bases, with 18 bases left in between. Germline lookup yields CDR1 SGHAT and CDR2 FQDESV (reference sequence). This CDR3 region has 14 residues. CDR3 DNA: TGTGCCAGCAGGCCTAGAGAGGAGGGAAGCGAGCAGTACTTC. It specifies CASRPREEGSEQYF.

The chain uses TRBV5-4 and TRBJ1-1; D perhaps matches TRBD1 (5 bases). V dropped 2 bases and J dropped 1 base, with 12 bases sitting between them. The CDR3 is 15 residues long. Looked up from germline, CDR1 is SGHNT and CDR2 is YYREEE (reference sequence). The CDR3 spells CASSLFDRENTEAFF. DNA for the CDR3: TGTGCCAGCAGCTTATTTGACAGAGAGAACACTGAAGCTTTCTTT.

This clone was seen once. The genes are TRBV7-9 and TRBJ2-7, with 14 bases lining up with TRBD2. CDR3 length: 19 residues. J lost 3 bases, V lost 5 bases, and 15 bases had no gene match. Germline CDR1 reads SEHNR; CDR2 reads FQNEAQ (reference sequence). In DNA, the CDR3 is TGTGCCAGCAGCCGCGAGCGGCCGGGACTAGCGGGAGAAGGCTACGAGCAGTACTTC. As protein: CASSRERPGLAGEGYEQYF.

The chain joins TRBV7-8 to TRBJ2-5; possibly TRBD1 for D (7 bases). V lost 2 bases to trimming and J lost 5 bases, with 12 bases between them. Germline-derived CDR1 and CDR2 are SGHVS and FQNEAQ. This CDR3 comprises 14 residues. The CDR3 protein is CASSLIPGGETQYF. CDR3 nucleotides: TGTGCCAGCAGCTTAATTCCAGGGGGGGAGACCCAGTACTTC.

This clone was detected only a few times. The chain links TRBV27 to TRBJ1-4, with 10 nucleotides matching TRBD1. The CDR3 runs to 14 residues. With V trimmed by 6 bases and J by 7 bases, 5 bases remained unmatched. CDR1 and CDR2 (germline): MNHEY, SMNVEV (reference sequence). For the CDR3, the DNA is TGTGCCAGCAGATCCGACAGGGGGCGTGAAAAACTGTTTTTT. Translated: CASRSDRGREKLFF.

The genes are TRBV6-6 and TRBJ1-1, with D perhaps TRBD1 (5 bases). The germline gives CDR1 MNHNY, CDR2 SVGAGI (reference sequence). CDR3 length equals 14 residues. V was clipped by 3 bases and J by 6 bases, with 14 bases between them. The chain's CDR3 is CASSYLGGSPEAFF. DNA of the CDR3: TGTGCCAGCAGTTATCTCGGGGGATCCCCTGAAGCTTTCTTT.

The chain employs TRBV19 and TRBJ1-2, with unresolved D. The CDR3 totals 15 residues. Germline lookup yields CDR1 LNHDA and CDR2 SQIVND (reference sequence). Trimming cost V 5 bases and J 6 bases, with 19 bases left between them. CDR3 sequence: CASSWRSADLNGYTF. The CDR3 coding sequence is TGTGCCAGTAGTTGGCGGTCGGCAGACCTCAATGGCTACACCTTC.

The rearrangement uses TRBV30 and TRBJ2-2; tentatively, D is TRBD1 (6 bases). Trimming took 3 bases from V and 6 from J, leaving 14 bases between them. Germline assignment: CDR1 GTSNPN and CDR2 SVGIG (reference sequence). CDR3 size: 14 residues. The CDR3 here is CAWRTKGGAGELFF. The CDR3 DNA is TGTGCCTGGAGAACTAAAGGGGGTGCCGGGGAGCTGTTTTTT.

The J gene is TRBJ2-5, the V gene TRBV18; 11 bases fit TRBD2. This CDR3 spans 16 amino acids. V lost 3 bases, J lost 5 bases, and 8 bases stayed unmatched. In germline, CDR1 is KGHSH, CDR2 LQKENI. This CDR3 reads CASSPSGRASRETQYF. Here the CDR3 DNA reads TGTGCCAGCTCACCTAGCGGGAGGGCCTCTCGGGAGACCCAGTACTTC.

The count of this clone is one. This chain uses TRBV7-9 with TRBJ1-1; TRBD1 might be the D (5 bases). Trimming pared 8 bases from V and 7 bases from J, leaving 14 bases between. The CDR3 loop spans 12 amino acids. CDR1 is SEHNR, CDR2 FQNEAQ, per germline (reference sequence). Written as DNA, the CDR3 is TGTGCCAGCTCCTGGAGGGACTTTGAAGCTTTCTTT. As protein: CASSWRDFEAFF.

The V call is TRBV18, the J call TRBJ1-1, with D tentatively TRBD1 (6 bases). V shed 4 bases and J shed 1 base, with 13 bases lying between them. Looked up from germline, CDR1 is KGHSH and CDR2 is LQKENI. This CDR3 spans 15 amino acids. As DNA, the CDR3 is TGTGCCAGCTCACGACGATCGGGACAGAACACTGAAGCTTTCTTT. It encodes CASSRRSGQNTEAFF.

The J gene is TRBJ2-7, the V gene TRBV7-6; TRBD2 matches at 7 bases. V lost 0 bases, J lost 1 base, and 3 bases stayed unmatched. CDR3 length: 15 residues. Germline-derived CDR1 and CDR2 are SGHVS and FNYEAQ. The CDR3 sequence is CASSLAGGPSYEQYF. The CDR3 DNA sequence: TGTGCCAGCAGCTTAGCGGGAGGGCCTTCCTACGAGCAGTACTTC.

This clone was detected only a few times. The V gene is TRBV5-1, the J gene TRBJ2-5; 15 bases map to TRBD2. The CDR3 consists of 16 residues. V trimming: 7 bases; J trimming: 5 bases; junction bases outside the gene matches: 9. Germline V gene data show CDR1 as SGHRS and CDR2 as YFSETQ. The CDR3 sequence: CASRGLAGGPEETQYF. The CDR3 DNA is TGCGCCAGCCGTGGACTAGCGGGAGGGCCGGAGGAGACCCAGTACTTC.